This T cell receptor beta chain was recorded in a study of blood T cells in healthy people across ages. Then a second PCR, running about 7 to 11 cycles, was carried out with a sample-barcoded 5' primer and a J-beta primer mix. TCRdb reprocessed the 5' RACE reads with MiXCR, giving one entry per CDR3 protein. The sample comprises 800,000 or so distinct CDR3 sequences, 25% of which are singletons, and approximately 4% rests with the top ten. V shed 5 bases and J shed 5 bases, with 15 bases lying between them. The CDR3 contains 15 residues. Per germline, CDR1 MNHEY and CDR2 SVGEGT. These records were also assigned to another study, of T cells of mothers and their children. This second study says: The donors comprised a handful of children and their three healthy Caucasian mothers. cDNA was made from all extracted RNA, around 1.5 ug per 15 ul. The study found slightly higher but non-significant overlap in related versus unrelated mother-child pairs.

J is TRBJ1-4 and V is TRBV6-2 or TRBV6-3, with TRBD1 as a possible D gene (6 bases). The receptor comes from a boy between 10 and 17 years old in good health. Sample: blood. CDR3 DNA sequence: TGTGCCAGCAGTGCCGAGGACAGTCTCAATGAAAAACTGTTTTTT. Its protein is CASSAEDSLNEKLFF.